Listed here are 30 T cell receptor beta chains from one sample, sequenced in a study of blood T cell repertoires in COVID-19. Repertoires were generated with immunoSEQ multiplex PCR, while TCRdb's copy carries only in-frame clones and drops some. The table lists around 250,000 clones, about 90% of them singletons, with roughly 1.2% in the top ten. The sample was PBMCs or T cells enriched from blood (not recorded which). Receptors were obtained from a human donor in a cohort exposed to, infected with or recovered from COVID-19 (not recorded which). The donor label of this sample is uncertain.

J is TRBJ2-7 and V is TRBV5-5; 9 bases align to TRBD1. V shed 7 bases and J 3 bases; nucleotides not matched to a gene: 11. The CDR3 runs to 15 residues. Germline V gene data show CDR1 as SGHKS and CDR2 as YYEKEE (reference sequence). Here the CDR3 DNA reads TGTGCCAGCGGAGAGGGGACAGGGATATACTACGAGCAGTACTTC. Translation: CASGEGTGIYYEQYF.

V and J are TRBV2 and TRBJ2-7, with D perhaps TRBD2 (5 bases). From germline, CDR1 is SNHLY and CDR2 FYNNEI. Deletions cut 10 bases from V and 0 bases from J, with 10 bases between. The CDR3 is 12 amino acids. The CDR3 nucleotides are TGTGCCATTAAAGCGGTCTCCTACGAGCAGTACTTC. Protein sequence: CAIKAVSYEQYF. The full variable domain, with the rest looked up from reference TRBV2 and TRBJ2-7, is EPEVTQTPSHQVTQMGQEVILRCVPISNHLYFYWYRQILGQKVEFLVSFYNNEISEKSEIFDDQFSVERPDGSNFTLKIRSTKLEDSAMYFCAIKAVSYEQYFGPGTRLTVT.

The genes are TRBV6-1 and TRBJ1-2, with 9 bases aligning to TRBD1. The CDR3 extends over 16 amino acids. CDR1 is MNHNS, CDR2 SASEGT, per germline. Trimming took 2 bases from V and 8 from J; bases not matched to a gene: 12. The CDR3 is CASSERRGQGLEGYTF. CDR3 in DNA: TGTGCCAGCAGTGAAAGGAGGGGACAGGGTCTAGAAGGCTACACCTTC.

J is TRBJ1-6 and V is TRBV25-1; D is possibly TRBD1 (5 bases). The CDR3 contains 15 residues. CDR1 MGHDK and CDR2 SYGVNS come from the germline V gene. V lost 1 base to trimming and J lost 7 bases, with 11 bases between them. This chain's CDR3 is CASSELGLENSPLHF. The CDR3 region has the DNA TGTGCCAGCAGTGAATTGGGGCTAGAAAATTCACCCCTCCACTTT.

Worth noting for this clone: At the DNA level, this CDR3 is encoded by other sequences in the same sample as well. V and J are TRBV15 and TRBJ1-3; D not certain. Germline V gene data show CDR1 as LNHNV and CDR2 as YYDKDF (reference sequence). Trimming removed 0 bases at V and 0 bases at J, with 6 bases between. The CDR3 is made up of 15 amino acids. DNA for the CDR3: TGTGCCACCAGCAGAGATTTGAGCTCTGGAAACACCATATATTTT. Translating gives CATSRDLSSGNTIYF.

The gene calls are TRBV19 and TRBJ1-5; D possibly corresponds to TRBD1 (6 bases). Between the trimmed V and J ends, which lost 7 bases and 1 base, there was a span of 20 bases. Per germline, CDR1 LNHDA and CDR2 SQIVND (reference sequence). The CDR3 extends over 17 amino acids. DNA of the CDR3: TGTGCCAGTAACACCAATTACTGGACAGAAAGCAATCAGCCCCAGCATTTT. Protein product: CASNTNYWTESNQPQHF.

The chain recombines TRBV27 with TRBJ1-6; D remains ambiguous. Germline CDR1 and CDR2: MNHEY and SMNVEV (reference sequence). This CDR3 comprises 15 residues. Trimming left V 3 bases short and J 8 bases short, with 14 bases between. CDR3 sequence: CASSFSRSEDSPLHF. DNA of the CDR3: TGTGCCAGCAGTTTCAGTCGGTCCGAGGATTCACCCCTCCACTTT.

The rearrangement joins TRBV4-3 to TRBJ1-1, with TRBD1 matching over 8 bases. The ends lost 2 bases at V and 10 bases at J; junction bases unmatched: 9. CDR1 is LGHNA, CDR2 YSLEER, per germline. The CDR3 length is 14 residues. CDR3 sequence reads: CASSQLRQGRVAFF. The CDR3 coding sequence is TGCGCCAGCAGCCAACTTAGACAGGGGCGTGTAGCTTTCTTT.

The chain joins TRBV10-1 to TRBJ2-3; D might be TRBD1 (6 bases). This CDR3 comprises 16 residues. Germline loops: CDR1 WNHNN, CDR2 SYGVQD (reference sequence). V was pared by 0 bases and J by 3 bases, with 13 bases between. Here the CDR3 reads CASSESVGQGTDTQYF. The CDR3 coding sequence is TGCGCCAGCAGTGAGTCCGTCGGGCAGGGGACAGATACGCAGTATTTT.

CDR3 coding DNA: TGTGCCAGCAGCTTCGTCCCAGTCCAAGAGACCCAGTACTTC. The encoded protein is CASSFVPVQETQYF. The chain has TRBV5-4 and TRBJ2-5; no reliable D call. With 2 bases removed from V and 1 base from J, the gap between germline ends came to 9 bases. CDR3 size: 14 residues. Germline V CDR1 and CDR2: SGHNT, YYREEE (reference sequence).

V gene TRBV5-1 combines with J gene TRBJ1-5, with D possibly matching TRBD1 (5 bases). V lost 1 base to trimming and J lost 9 bases, with 14 bases between them. Germline lookup yields CDR1 SGHRS and CDR2 YFSETQ. The CDR3 totals 14 residues. The CDR3 sequence is CASSLFQGVRPQHF. The CDR3 DNA is TGCGCCAGCAGCTTGTTCCAGGGTGTGCGGCCCCAGCATTTT.

On this clone itself: Other DNA sequences in the sample encode the same CDR3. This chain joins TRBV7-3 and TRBJ2-3; TRBD2 aligns across 9 bases. The junction had 3 bases not matched to a gene; V was cut back by 5 bases and J by 0 bases. The CDR3 is made up of 15 amino acids. Germline loops: CDR1 SGHTA, CDR2 FQGTGA. The CDR3 region is CASSRAGGSTDTQYF. CDR3 nucleotides: TGTGCCAGCAGCCGAGCGGGGGGAAGCACAGATACGCAGTATTTT.

The CDR3 sequence: CAITLGVGNTEAFF. For the CDR3, the DNA is TGTGCCATCACCCTGGGCGTAGGGAACACTGAAGCTTTCTTT. The chain combines TRBV10-3 with TRBJ1-1; D is unresolved. Trimming took 7 bases from V and 1 from J, leaving 13 bases between them. This CDR3 contains 14 residues. CDR1 and CDR2 from the germline V gene are ENHRY and SYGVKD.

V usage is TRBV7-9 and J usage is TRBJ1-1, with a possible D match to TRBD1 (5 bases). There are 14 residues in the CDR3. The germline V and J ends were trimmed by 1 base and 5 bases, with 11 bases remaining between them. In germline, CDR1 is SEHNR, CDR2 FQNEAQ (reference sequence). CDR3 in DNA: TGTGCCAGCAGCTTAGATGAAGGGGTAACTGAAGCTTTCTTT. Translating gives CASSLDEGVTEAFF.

The table lists this clone with a count of one. This sequence joins TRBV7-9 and TRBJ1-2; no definite D call. CDR3 length: 13 amino acids. CDR1 and CDR2 from the germline V gene are SEHNR and FQNEAQ (reference sequence). V shed 4 bases and J shed 4 bases, with 10 bases lying between them. As DNA, the CDR3 is TGTGCCAGCAGCTCACAGCTTTTCTATGGCTACACCTTC. Protein sequence: CASSSQLFYGYTF.

V usage is TRBV7-2 and J usage is TRBJ2-5; tentative D call: TRBD1 (6 bases). The CDR3 length is 15 residues. V was clipped by 0 bases and J by 1 base, with 9 bases between them. Per the germline V gene, CDR1 is SGHTA and CDR2 is FQGNSA. In DNA, the CDR3 is TGTGCCAGCAGCTTAGCGGCAGGGGTCCAAGAGACCCAGTACTTC. Amino acid sequence: CASSLAAGVQETQYF. The whole variable domain, remainder taken from reference TRBV7-2 and TRBJ2-5, is GAGVSQSPSNKVTEKGKDVELRCDPISGHTALYWYRQSLGQGLEFLIYFQGNSAPDKSGLPSDRFSAERTGGSVSTLTIQRTQQEDSAVYLCASSLAAGVQETQYFGPGTRLLVL.

The J gene is TRBJ2-2, the V gene TRBV29-1; 7 bases agree with TRBD1. Unmatched junction bases numbered 3, after V lost 6 bases and J lost 5 bases. This CDR3 has 12 residues. Germline CDR1 is SQVTM and CDR2 is ANQGSEA. CDR3 nucleotide sequence: TGCAGCGTGGCGACAGGGACCGGGGAGCTGTTTTTT. This codes for CSVATGTGELFF.

The gene calls are TRBV14 and TRBJ1-1, with D unclear. Germline CDR1 SGHDN, CDR2 FVKESK. Deletions cut 3 bases from V and 4 bases from J, with 15 bases between. This CDR3 contains 15 residues. CDR3 nucleotide sequence: TGTGCCAGCAGCCATGAGTTAGCGGGTACCACTGAAGCTTTCTTT. It codes for CASSHELAGTTEAFF. Supplemented by reference TRBV14 and TRBJ1-1, the full variable domain reads EAGVTQFPSHSVIEKGQTVTLRCDPISGHDNLYWYRRVMGKEIKFLLHFVKESKQDESGMPNNRFLAERTGGTYSTLKVQPAELEDSGVYFCASSHELAGTTEAFFGQGTRLTVV.

V gene TRBV5-1 combines with J gene TRBJ2-3; 11 nucleotides line up with TRBD2. Germline trimming cut 0 bases from V and 3 bases from J; bases unmatched to any gene: 3. There are 16 residues in the CDR3. CDR1 is SGHRS, CDR2 YFSETQ, per germline. In nucleotides, the CDR3 is TGCGCCAGCAGCTTGGTACTAGCGGGGGCGACAGATACGCAGTATTTT. Translation: CASSLVLAGATDTQYF.

The chain joins TRBV19 to TRBJ1-2; D possibly corresponds to TRBD1 (5 bases). Per the germline V gene, CDR1 is LNHDA and CDR2 is SQIVND (reference sequence). V lost 8 bases, J lost 2 bases, and 18 bases lay in between. The CDR3 runs 15 residues. The CDR3 coding sequence is TGTGCCAGTGCTCTAGGGGCAGGGCGAAACTATGGCTACACCTTC. Translation gives CASALGAGRNYGYTF.

The J gene is TRBJ2-3, the V gene TRBV6-5, with 7 bases aligning to TRBD2. Looked up from germline, CDR1 is MNHEY and CDR2 is SVGAGI. The CDR3 is 15 amino acids. V lost 4 bases to trimming and J lost 2 bases; unmatched junction nucleotides: 6. CDR3 in amino acids: CASSFGGNPTDTQYF. In DNA, the CDR3 is TGTGCCAGCAGTTTCGGGGGGAATCCCACAGATACGCAGTATTTT.

This clone has a single count. The V call is TRBV10-3, the J call TRBJ1-2; D is perhaps TRBD1 (6 bases). This CDR3 comprises 15 residues. Trimming left V 4 bases short and J 0 bases short, with 12 bases between. Germline CDR1 is ENHRY and CDR2 is SYGVKD. CDR3 coding DNA: TGTGCCATCAGTGCAAGGGGGAGAGCTAACTATGGCTACACCTTC. This translates into CAISARGRANYGYTF.

This sequence joins TRBV6-4 and TRBJ2-3, with D perhaps matching TRBD2 (5 bases). V was cut by 4 bases and J by 2 bases, with 7 bases left in between. Germline lookup yields CDR1 MRHNA and CDR2 SNTAGT. This CDR3 has 13 residues. The CDR3 region has the DNA TGTGCCAGCAGTGCGGGGTCCACAGATACGCAGTATTTT. Translating gives CASSAGSTDTQYF.

CDR3 sequence reads: CASSLAEGRAETQYF. The CDR3 coding sequence is TGCGCCAGCAGCTTGGCCGAAGGCAGGGCGGAGACCCAGTACTTC. V usage is TRBV5-1 and J usage is TRBJ2-5, with D tentatively TRBD1 (5 bases). Germline CDR1 is SGHRS and CDR2 is YFSETQ. The CDR3 sequence is 15 residues long. V gave up 0 bases and J gave up 5 bases, with 14 bases separating them.

This chain links TRBV2 with TRBJ2-4, with 7 bases lining up with TRBD2. V lost 6 bases and J lost 8; bases outside the gene matches: 7. This CDR3 has 13 residues. Germline CDR1 is SNHLY and CDR2 is FYNNEI. Written as DNA, the CDR3 is TGTGCCAGCAGGCTGGGAGGGGAGGACATTCAGTACTTC. It is translated as CASRLGGEDIQYF.

The chain recombines TRBV4-1 with TRBJ1-4, with TRBD1 identical over 7 bases. V gave up 3 bases and J gave up 5 bases; unmatched junction bases: 6. Germline CDR1 and CDR2: MGHRA and YSYEKL. The CDR3 spans 15 residues. In DNA form, the CDR3 reads TGCGCCAGCAGCCAGCGTGGGACAGCGAATGAAAAACTGTTTTTT. It codes for CASSQRGTANEKLFF.

The rearrangement uses TRBV4-2 and TRBJ2-2, with D tentatively TRBD2 (6 bases). The germline CDR1 and CDR2 sequences are LGHNA and YNFKEQ. The CDR3 covers 16 residues. V was trimmed by 1 base and J by 2 bases, leaving 11 bases between them. The CDR3 DNA follows: TGTGCCAGCAGCCAAGCAATGGGACTCAACACCGGGGAGCTGTTTTTT. Translation gives CASSQAMGLNTGELFF.

The chain recombines TRBV4-2 with TRBJ2-4; TRBD2 matches 7 bases. Germline V CDR1 and CDR2: LGHNA, YNFKEQ. The V gene end was trimmed by 3 bases and the J gene end by 1 base; junction bases not matched to a gene: 0. This CDR3 contains 14 residues. Written as DNA, the CDR3 is TGTGCCAGCAGCCAGGGGGGGGCCAAAAACATTCAGTACTTC. Amino acids: CASSQGGAKNIQYF.

V usage is TRBV7-6 and J usage is TRBJ2-2, with D possibly TRBD2 on 5 matching bases. CDR3 length: 13 residues. V dropped 4 bases and J dropped 6 bases, with 9 bases sitting between them. The germline CDR1 and CDR2 sequences are SGHVS and FNYEAQ. Here the CDR3 reads CASSSGVAGELFF. DNA of the CDR3: TGTGCCAGCAGCTCCGGGGTGGCCGGGGAGCTGTTTTTT.

The V gene is TRBV9, the J gene TRBJ1-2; D remains unclear. The V and J ends lost 3 bases and 7 bases respectively, with 13 bases between them. The V gene's germline CDR1 is SGDLS and CDR2 YYNGEE. The CDR3 spans 13 residues. DNA of the CDR3: TGTGCCAGCAGCGCCAGAACGATGGCTGGCTACACCTTC. Its translation: CASSARTMAGYTF.